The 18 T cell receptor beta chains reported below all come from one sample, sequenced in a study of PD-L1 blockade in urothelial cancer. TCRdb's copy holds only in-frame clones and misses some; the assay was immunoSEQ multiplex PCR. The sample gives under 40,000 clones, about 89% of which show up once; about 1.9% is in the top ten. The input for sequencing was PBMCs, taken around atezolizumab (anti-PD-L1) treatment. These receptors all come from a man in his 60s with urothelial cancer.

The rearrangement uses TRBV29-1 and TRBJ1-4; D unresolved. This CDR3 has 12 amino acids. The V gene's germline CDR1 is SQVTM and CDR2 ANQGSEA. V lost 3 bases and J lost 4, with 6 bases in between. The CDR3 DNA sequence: TGCAGCGTTGAGGGCTTTAATGAAAAACTGTTTTTT. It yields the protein CSVEGFNEKLFF.

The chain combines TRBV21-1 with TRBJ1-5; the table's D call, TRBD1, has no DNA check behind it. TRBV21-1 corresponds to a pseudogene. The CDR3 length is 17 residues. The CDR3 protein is CASSKAKEDRGSQPQHF. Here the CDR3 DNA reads TGTGCCAGCAGCAAAGCGAAAGAGGACAGAGGGAGTCAGCCCCAGCATTTT.

The CDR3 is CASKTVSSYEQYF. As DNA, the CDR3 is TGTGCCAGCAAAACCGTGAGCTCCTACGAGCAGTACTTC. The V gene is TRBV6-1, the J gene TRBJ2-7; D unresolved. The CDR3 has 13 residues. The germline V gene encodes CDR1 MNHNS and CDR2 SASEGT. With 7 bases removed from V and 0 bases from J, the gap between germline ends came to 10 bases.

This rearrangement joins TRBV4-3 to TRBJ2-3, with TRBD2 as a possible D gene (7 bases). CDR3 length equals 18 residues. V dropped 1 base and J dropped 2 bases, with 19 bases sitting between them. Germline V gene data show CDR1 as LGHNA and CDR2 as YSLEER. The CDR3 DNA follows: TGCGCCAGCAGCCAAGCGTCGGGGGCGGGGGTGAACACAGATACGCAGTATTTT. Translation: CASSQASGAGVNTDTQYF.

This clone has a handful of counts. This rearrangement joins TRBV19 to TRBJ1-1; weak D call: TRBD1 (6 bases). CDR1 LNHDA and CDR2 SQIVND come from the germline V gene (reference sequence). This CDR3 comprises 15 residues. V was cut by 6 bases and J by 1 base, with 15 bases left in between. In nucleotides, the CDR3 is TGTGCCAGTAGGGGATTGTCGGGACAGAACACTGAAGCTTTCTTT. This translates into CASRGLSGQNTEAFF.

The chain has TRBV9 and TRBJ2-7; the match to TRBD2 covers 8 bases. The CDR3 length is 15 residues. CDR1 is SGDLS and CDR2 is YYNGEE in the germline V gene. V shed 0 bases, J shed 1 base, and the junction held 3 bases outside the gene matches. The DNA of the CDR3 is TGTGCCAGCAGCGTAGGGCTAGCGGGTTCCTACGAGCAGTACTTC. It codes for CASSVGLAGSYEQYF.

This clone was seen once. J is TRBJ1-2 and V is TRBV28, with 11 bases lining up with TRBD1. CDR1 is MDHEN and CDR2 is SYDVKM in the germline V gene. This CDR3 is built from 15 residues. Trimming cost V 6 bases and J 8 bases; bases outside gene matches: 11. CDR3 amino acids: CASRANGQGAGGYTF. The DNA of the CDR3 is TGTGCCAGCAGGGCCAACGGACAGGGGGCTGGCGGCTACACCTTC.

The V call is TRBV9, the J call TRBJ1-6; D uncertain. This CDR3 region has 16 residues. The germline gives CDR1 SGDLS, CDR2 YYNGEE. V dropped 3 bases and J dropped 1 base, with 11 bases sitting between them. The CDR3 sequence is CASSGREGSYNSPLHF. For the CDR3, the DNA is TGTGCCAGCAGCGGCCGGGAGGGATCCTATAATTCACCCCTCCACTTT.

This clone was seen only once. In DNA, the CDR3 is TGTGCCAGCAGCACCACGAGGGGTAGCCGGGAGAACGGGGAGCTGTTTTTT. This gives the protein CASSTTRGSRENGELFF. The V and J genes are TRBV7-9 and TRBJ2-2, with D possibly being TRBD2 (6 bases). The germline CDR1 and CDR2 sequences are SEHNR and FQNEAQ (reference sequence). The CDR3 loop spans 17 amino acids. V was clipped by 5 bases and J by 7 bases, with 23 bases between them.

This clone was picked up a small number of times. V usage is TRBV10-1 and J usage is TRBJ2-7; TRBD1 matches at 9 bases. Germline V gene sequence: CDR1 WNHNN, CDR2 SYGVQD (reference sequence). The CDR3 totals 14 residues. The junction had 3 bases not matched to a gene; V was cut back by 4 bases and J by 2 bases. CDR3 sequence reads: CASSAGTGPYEQYF. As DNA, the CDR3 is TGCGCCAGCAGTGCCGGGACAGGGCCCTACGAGCAGTACTTC.

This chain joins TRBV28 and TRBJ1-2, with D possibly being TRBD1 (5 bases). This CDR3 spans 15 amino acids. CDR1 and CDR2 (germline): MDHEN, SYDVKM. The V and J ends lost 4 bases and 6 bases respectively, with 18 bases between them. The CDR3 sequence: CASSSDGHFSDGYTF. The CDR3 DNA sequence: TGTGCCAGCAGTTCCGATGGACATTTTTCGGATGGCTACACCTTC.

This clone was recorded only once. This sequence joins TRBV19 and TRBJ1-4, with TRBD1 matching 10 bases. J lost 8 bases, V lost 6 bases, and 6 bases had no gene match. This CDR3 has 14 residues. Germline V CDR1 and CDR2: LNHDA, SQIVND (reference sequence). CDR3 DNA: TGTGCCAGTAGCAGGACAGGGGGTGTAGAAAAACTGTTTTTT. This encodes CASSRTGGVEKLFF.

As DNA, the CDR3 is TGTGCCAGCAGCTTGGTTCACTCTGACCCTAGGGAGCAGTACTTC. This encodes CASSLVHSDPREQYF. The chain uses TRBV5-4 and TRBJ2-7; D ambiguous. Per germline, CDR1 SGHNT and CDR2 YYREEE (reference sequence). The CDR3 is made up of 15 amino acids. V shed 0 bases and J shed 7 bases, with 17 bases lying between them.

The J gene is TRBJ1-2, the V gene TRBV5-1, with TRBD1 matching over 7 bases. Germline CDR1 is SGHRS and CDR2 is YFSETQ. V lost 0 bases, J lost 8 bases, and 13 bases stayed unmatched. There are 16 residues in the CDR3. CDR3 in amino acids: CASSLAGTDFERGYTF. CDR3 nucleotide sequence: TGCGCCAGCAGCTTGGCAGGGACAGACTTTGAAAGGGGCTACACCTTC.

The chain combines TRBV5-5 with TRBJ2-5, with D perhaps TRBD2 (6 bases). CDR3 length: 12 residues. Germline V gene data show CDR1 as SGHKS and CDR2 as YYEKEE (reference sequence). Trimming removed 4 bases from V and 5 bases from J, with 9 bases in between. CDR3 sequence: CASSGGLETQYF. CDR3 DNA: TGTGCCAGCAGCGGGGGGTTGGAGACCCAGTACTTC.

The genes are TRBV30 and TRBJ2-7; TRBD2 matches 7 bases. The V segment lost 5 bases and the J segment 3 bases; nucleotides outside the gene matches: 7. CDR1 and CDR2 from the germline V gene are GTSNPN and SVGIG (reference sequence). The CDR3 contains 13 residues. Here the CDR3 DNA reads TGTGCCTGGGCCGGGACTACATTCTACGAGCAGTACTTC. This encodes CAWAGTTFYEQYF.

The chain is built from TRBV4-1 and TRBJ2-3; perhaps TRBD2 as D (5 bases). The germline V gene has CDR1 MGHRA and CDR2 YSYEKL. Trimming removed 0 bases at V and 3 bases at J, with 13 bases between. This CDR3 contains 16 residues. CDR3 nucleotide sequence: TGCGCCAGCAGCCAAGATACGCGACGGGGAACAGATACGCAGTATTTT. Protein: CASSQDTRRGTDTQYF.

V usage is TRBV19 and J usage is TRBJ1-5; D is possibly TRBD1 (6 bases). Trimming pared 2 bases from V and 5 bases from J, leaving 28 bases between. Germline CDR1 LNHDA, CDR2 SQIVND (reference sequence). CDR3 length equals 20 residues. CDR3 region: CASSITLHLGGGLRDQPQHF. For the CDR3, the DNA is TGTGCCAGTAGTATAACCCTGCATCTGGGTGGGGGCCTACGGGATCAGCCCCAGCATTTT.